This TCR beta chain was profiled in a study of T cells in pancreatic ductal adenocarcinoma. Study findings and constraints: Blood clonality (roughly 0.075) did not differ significantly from tumor (approximately 0.12). Tumor-versus-blood clonality comparisons may be biased toward lower tumor diversity. Tumor samples had fewer productive templates and around 7.2-fold fewer unique clonotypes than blood. This surgical cohort overrepresents the minority presenting with early-stage disease.

No neoadjuvant therapy was given to the selected pancreatic ductal adenocarcinoma patients before their surgery. This table comes from immunoSEQ multiplex PCR, and its TCRdb copy is limited to in-frame clones, with some not included. This sample carries roughly 100,000 clones, about 95% of them seen once, and the ten largest clones take about 3%. V lost 5 bases and J lost 5; bases outside the gene matches: 16. Germline loops: CDR1 SGHVS, CDR2 FQNEAQ. The CDR3 runs 18 residues. This clone was recorded only once. What it binds is unknown. The chain combines TRBV7-8 with TRBJ2-5; 11 bases are a match to TRBD2. The sample consisted of PBMCs. The receptor was isolated from a human donor with pancreatic ductal adenocarcinoma. The CDR3 nucleotides are TGTGCCAGCAGCCTAGAGGGGCCAACTAGCGGGAGTTCGGAGACCCAGTACTTC. Its translation is CASSLEGPTSGSSETQYF.